The rows below give T cell receptor beta chains drawn from one sample of a study of blood T cell repertoires in COVID-19. Repertoires were generated with immunoSEQ multiplex PCR, while TCRdb's copy carries only in-frame clones and drops some. The data contain around 100,000 clones, over 75% of them singletons. Specimen: peripheral blood. These receptors were collected from an elderly woman with acute or convalescent COVID-19. The CDR3 runs from the conserved cysteine through the conserved F or W. Fields, in order: J gene, V gene, D gene, CDR3 protein, CDR3 DNA. The D gene is left open where the match is weak.

>TRBJ2-1|TRBV27|TRBD1
CASSLTYSGTGYFVYYNEQFF
TGTGCCAGCAGTTTAACCTATTCCGGGACAGGGTATTTCGTCTACTACAATGAGCAGTTCTTC
>TRBJ1-2|TRBV5-8|NA
CASSLGNSWADGYTF
TGTGCCAGCAGCTTGGGCAACAGTTGGGCAGACGGCTACACCTTC
>TRBJ2-7|TRBV28|TRBD2
CASSAGLAGSYEQYF
TGTGCCAGCAGTGCTGGACTAGCGGGATCCTACGAGCAGTACTTC
>TRBJ1-6|TRBV19|NA
CASSIGGNSPLHF
TGTGCCAGTAGTATCGGAGGAAATTCACCCCTCCACTTT
>TRBJ1-5|TRBV18|TRBD1
CASSGGQANQPQHF
TGTGCCAGCTCGGGGGGACAGGCCAATCAGCCCCAGCATTTT
>TRBJ1-1|TRBV11-2|NA
CASSAWVGGTEAFF
TGTGCCAGCAGCGCTTGGGTAGGGGGCACTGAAGCTTTCTTT
>TRBJ2-1|TRBV19|NA
CASGLYNEQFF
TGTGCCAGTGGACTCTACAATGAGCAGTTCTTC
>TRBJ2-3|TRBV24-1|NA
CATSRQATDTQYF
TGTGCCACCAGTCGACAGGCCACAGATACGCAGTATTTT
>TRBJ2-5|TRBV4-1|TRBD2
CASSLRGVAGVGETQYF
TGCGCCAGCAGCCTCCGGGGGGTAGCGGGGGTTGGAGAGACCCAGTACTTC
>TRBJ1-1|TRBV7-8|TRBD1
CASSSQGARTEAFF
TGTGCCAGCAGCTCACAGGGGGCAAGGACTGAAGCTTTCTTT
>TRBJ1-1|TRBV3-1/TRBV3-2|NA
CASSQKSMETEAFF
TGTGCCAGCAGCCAAAAGTCGATGGAGACTGAAGCTTTCTTT
>TRBJ1-4|TRBV4-1|NA
CASSQDQTVNEKLFF
TGCGCCAGCAGCCAAGATCAAACAGTAAATGAAAAACTGTTTTTT
>TRBJ1-2|TRBV5-4|NA
CASSSDVWEYGYTF
TGTGCCAGCAGCTCGGACGTATGGGAGTATGGCTACACCTTC
>TRBJ2-3|TRBV24-1|TRBD1
CATSDTGQPRPINAQYF
TGTGCCACCAGTGACACGGGACAGCCCAGGCCCATCAATGCGCAGTATTTT